The sequence of this TCR beta chain was determined in a study of blood T cell repertoires in COVID-19. Study background: Samples of COVID-19 (acute and convalescent) were obtained from the United States, Italy and Spain. From T cells, B-cell-depleted T cells, or PBMCs came the material, which was cDNA or gDNA.

As processed by the authors: Nucleated cell counts were estimated from reference gene primer amplification. Assay used: immunoSEQ multiplex PCR; TCRdb lists only in-frame clones, some missing. That table gives V, J and clone size, and the DNA gave D and trimming. Of over 85,000 clones in the sample, 70% to 80% are singletons; the top ten hold about 24%. The sample taken for sequencing was peripheral blood. This receptor was taken from a human donor in a cohort sampled during active COVID-19.

The CDR3 DNA is TGTGCCAGCAGCCCGCGGACAGGACCTACTTACGAGCAGTACTTC. As protein: CASSPRTGPTYEQYF. The chain combines TRBV3-1 (or the pseudogene TRBV3-2) with TRBJ2-7; 7 positions agree with TRBD1. There are 15 residues in the CDR3. The V segment lost 4 bases and the J segment 4 bases; nucleotides outside the gene matches: 10. Germline V gene lookup returns CDR1 LGHDT and CDR2 YNNKEL (reference sequence).